This T cell receptor beta chain originates from a study of T cells in localized non-small cell lung cancer. Points from the study as a whole: Uninvolved adjacent lung had more T cell clonality than any other tissue, topping tumor. In adjacent lung, a median about 52 of the top 100 tumor clones were found.

About this clone: What it binds is not known.

V was pared by 1 base and J by 11 bases, with 13 bases between. The CDR3 consists of 13 residues. CDR1 is MNHEY and CDR2 is SMNVEV in the germline V gene (reference sequence). Measured with immunoSEQ multiplex PCR; TCRdb has only the in-frame clones, and not every one. The sample lists 29,000 or so clones, approximately 90% seen once, with approximately 13% in the top ten. The rearrangement joins TRBV27 to TRBJ2-3; TRBD2 might be the D (6 bases). The sequencing here drew on peripheral blood, taken before any cancer treatment. This receptor was taken from a female donor over 55 with stage III squamous cell lung carcinoma. CDR3 coding DNA: TGTGCCAGCAGTTTATTCCAGGTCGGGGGGCAGTATTTT. It yields the protein CASSLFQVGGQYF.